The 23 T cell receptor beta chains below all came from one sample that was sequenced in a study of beta chain features in type 1 diabetes. Every isolated RNA sample was fully reverse transcribed, so sequencing captured expressed TCRB transcripts. Only in-frame clones appear in the TCRdb table, and some are missing; sequencing was by immunoSEQ multiplex PCR. The table includes a few hundred thousand clones, about 14% detected once. The source material was naive CD4+ T cells from blood. These receptors were obtained from a woman aged 18-35 years in good health.

V usage is TRBV4-1 and J usage is TRBJ2-3; 8 bases are shared with TRBD2. J lost 5 bases, V lost 3 bases, and 16 bases had no gene match. Looked up from germline, CDR1 is MGHRA and CDR2 is YSYEKL. The CDR3 is made up of 18 amino acids. The CDR3 sequence is CASSQDFFPGLGQDTQYF. CDR3 bases: TGCGCCAGCAGCCAGGACTTTTTCCCGGGACTAGGACAAGATACGCAGTATTTT.

J is TRBJ2-1 and V is TRBV30, with D unclear. V lost 2 bases and J 10 bases, leaving 9 bases between the germline ends. CDR1 is GTSNPN, CDR2 SVGIG, per germline (reference sequence). This CDR3 spans 11 amino acids. The DNA for the CDR3 is TGTGCCTGGAGTCCTAGGCTGGAGCAGTTCTTC. This sequence encodes CAWSPRLEQFF. The variable domain in full, completed from reference TRBV30 and TRBJ2-1, reads SQTIHQWPATLVQPVGSPLSLECTVEGTSNPNLYWYRQAAGRGLQLLFYSVGIGQISSEVPQNLSASRPQDRQFILSSKKLLLSDSGFYLCAWSPRLEQFFGPGTRLTVL.

The chain carries TRBV29-1 and TRBJ2-3, with no clear D. The V end was cut by 5 bases, the J end by 2 bases, with 11 bases between. The germline CDR1 and CDR2 sequences are SQVTM and ANQGSEA. The CDR3 has 13 residues. CDR3: CSVRALATDTQYF. Here the CDR3 DNA reads TGCAGCGTTCGAGCCTTAGCCACAGATACGCAGTATTTT.

The chain carries TRBV19 and TRBJ2-1, with TRBD2 matching over 10 bases. The germline V gene encodes CDR1 LNHDA and CDR2 SQIVND (reference sequence). The length of the CDR3 is 16 residues. The ends lost 6 bases at V and 0 bases at J; junction bases unmatched: 5. CDR3 in DNA: TGTGCCAGTAGCCCACTAGCGGGGAGCTCCTACAATGAGCAGTTCTTC. It translates to CASSPLAGSSYNEQFF. The full variable domain, in which reference TRBV19 and TRBJ2-1 provide the parts outside the CDR3, is DGGITQSPKYLFRKEGQNVTLSCEQNLNHDAMYWYRQDPGQGLRLIYYSQIVNDFQKGDIAEGYSVSREKKESFPLTVTSAQKNPTAFYLCASSPLAGSSYNEQFFGPGTRLTVL.

This clone came up a few times. This rearrangement joins TRBV10-3 to TRBJ1-4; D is uncertain. The CDR3 is 14 residues long. V was clipped by 7 bases and J by 7 bases, with 16 bases between them. CDR1 and CDR2 from the germline V gene are ENHRY and SYGVKD. CDR3 in amino acids: CAINDTPGGEKLFF. CDR3 sequence (DNA): TGTGCCATCAATGACACTCCCGGAGGTGAAAAACTGTTTTTT.

This clone was seen more than once but under ten times. The rearrangement links TRBV28 to TRBJ2-6; D might be TRBD1 (6 bases). CDR1 is MDHEN, CDR2 SYDVKM, per germline. V lost 2 bases and J lost 0, with 11 bases in between. This CDR3 is 17 amino acids long. The CDR3 nucleotides are TGTGCCAGCAGTTTAAAGGGGGTTCGCTCTGGGGCCAACGTCCTGACTTTC. This encodes CASSLKGVRSGANVLTF. The whole variable domain, filled in from reference TRBV28 and TRBJ2-6, reads DVKVTQSSRYLVKRTGEKVFLECVQDMDHENMFWYRQDPGLGLRLIYFSYDVKMKEKGDIPEGYSVSREKKERFSLILESASTNQTSMYLCASSLKGVRSGANVLTFGAGSRLTVL.

The CDR3 loop reads CSVDTGGRPNEKLFF. The CDR3 nucleotides are TGCAGCGTTGATACAGGGGGCAGACCTAATGAAAAACTGTTTTTT. The chain combines TRBV29-1 with TRBJ1-4; 9 bases are shared with TRBD1. V was pared by 3 bases and J by 3 bases, with 5 bases of the junction left unmatched. The germline V gene encodes CDR1 SQVTM and CDR2 ANQGSEA. This CDR3 contains 15 residues.

This clone came up a few times. V is TRBV18 and J is TRBJ2-3, with D possibly TRBD1 on 6 matching bases. The CDR3 is 16 residues long. Deletions cut 0 bases from V and 2 bases from J, with 12 bases between. In germline, CDR1 is KGHSH, CDR2 LQKENI. The CDR3 loop reads CASSPPNTGNTDTQYF. CDR3 sequence (DNA): TGTGCCAGCTCACCACCCAATACAGGGAACACAGATACGCAGTATTTT.

V gene TRBV18 combines with J gene TRBJ2-1, with 12 bases matching TRBD2. The germline CDR1 and CDR2 sequences are KGHSH and LQKENI. V was clipped by 0 bases and J by 3 bases; unmatched bases: 3. The CDR3 extends over 17 amino acids. CDR3 nucleotide sequence: TGTGCCAGCTCACCACCGACTAGCGGGAGAGACTACAATGAGCAGTTCTTC. As protein: CASSPPTSGRDYNEQFF.

V and J are TRBV5-1 and TRBJ1-1; 7 bases match TRBD1. Germline trimming cut 2 bases from V and 1 base from J; bases unmatched to any gene: 2. The CDR3 runs to 14 residues. Germline CDR1 SGHRS, CDR2 YFSETQ. The CDR3 protein is CASSFRGPNTEAFF. The CDR3 region has the DNA TGCGCCAGCAGCTTTAGGGGGCCGAACACTGAAGCTTTCTTT. The whole variable domain, remainder taken from reference TRBV5-1 and TRBJ1-1, is KAGVTQTPRYLIKTRGQQVTLSCSPISGHRSVSWYQQTPGQGLQFLFEYFSETQRNKGNFPGRFSGRQFSNSRSEMNVSTLELGDSALYLCASSFRGPNTEAFFGQGTRLTVV.

The CDR3 nucleotides are TGTGCCAGCAGTTTATTAGAGAGTAGCGGGGCCTACGAGCAGTACTTC. Its protein is CASSLLESSGAYEQYF. V usage is TRBV28 and J usage is TRBJ2-7, with 8 bases that match TRBD2. The CDR3 covers 16 residues. Germline V lookup: CDR1 MDHEN, CDR2 SYDVKM. The ends lost 1 base at V and 2 bases at J; junction bases unmatched: 7.

This clone was seen a handful of times. The rearrangement links TRBV7-9 to TRBJ1-5; D is unresolved. The CDR3 runs to 12 residues. Germline V gives CDR1 SEHNR, CDR2 FQNEAQ (reference sequence). V was pared by 2 bases and J by 5 bases, with 4 bases between. The CDR3 sequence: CASSLQDQPQHF. As DNA, the CDR3 is TGTGCCAGCAGCTTACAGGATCAGCCCCAGCATTTT.

This chain links TRBV29-1 with TRBJ2-2; 7 positions match TRBD2. Germline assignment: CDR1 SQVTM and CDR2 ANQGSEA. The ends lost 4 bases at V and 2 bases at J; junction bases unmatched: 4. The CDR3 is 14 residues long. DNA of the CDR3: TGCAGCGTTGGTACTAGCGTAAACACCGGGGAGCTGTTTTTT. The encoded protein is CSVGTSVNTGELFF.

The chain couples TRBV19 to TRBJ2-1, with 11 bases matching TRBD2. J was trimmed by 10 bases and V by 2 bases; bases with no gene match: 10. The germline gives CDR1 LNHDA, CDR2 SQIVND (reference sequence). The CDR3 covers 16 residues. The CDR3 bases are TGTGCCAGTAGTATAATCGGGCTAGCGGGAGGTGGCGAGCAGTTCTTC. This codes for CASSIIGLAGGGEQFF.

The chain carries TRBV30 and TRBJ2-2, with 9 bases lining up with TRBD1. The CDR3 length is 17 residues. Germline values: CDR1 GTSNPN, CDR2 SVGIG (reference sequence). The V gene end was trimmed by 8 bases and the J gene end by 2 bases; junction bases not matched to a gene: 15. As DNA, the CDR3 is TGTGCCCTAGTTTCTAGAACGGGACAGGGAAACACCGGGGAGCTGTTTTTT. Translating it yields CALVSRTGQGNTGELFF.

The sample holds a few counts of this clone. The chain uses TRBV27 and TRBJ1-5; D may be TRBD1 (6 bases). The V end was cut by 2 bases, the J end by 9 bases, with 11 bases between. CDR1 and CDR2 from the germline V gene are MNHEY and SMNVEV (reference sequence). The CDR3 totals 13 residues. The CDR3 DNA sequence: TGTGCCAGCAGTTTACATCTAGGGGGGCCCCAGCATTTT. Protein sequence: CASSLHLGGPQHF.

This clone has a handful of counts. The genes are TRBV5-1 and TRBJ2-1, with 9 bases lining up with TRBD2. This CDR3 region has 13 residues. J was trimmed by 9 bases and V by 5 bases; bases with no gene match: 6. Per the germline V gene, CDR1 is SGHRS and CDR2 is YFSETQ. The CDR3, as DNA: TGCGCCAGCAGGGGCGGGAGGGAACGTGAGCAGTTCTTC. This gives the protein CASRGGREREQFF.

This sequence joins TRBV9 and TRBJ2-7; D perhaps matches TRBD2 (6 bases). Germline V lookup: CDR1 SGDLS, CDR2 YYNGEE. The ends were cut back, 4 bases at V and 5 bases at J, with 19 bases in the middle. CDR3 length: 15 amino acids. The CDR3: CASSPGLLGVDEQYF. DNA of the CDR3: TGTGCCAGCAGCCCGGGACTCCTGGGCGTAGACGAGCAGTACTTC.

This clone was seen a few times. The chain couples TRBV30 to TRBJ2-1; TRBD2 might be the D (7 bases). The CDR3 covers 13 residues. In germline, CDR1 is GTSNPN, CDR2 SVGIG (reference sequence). Between the trimmed V and J ends, which lost 2 bases and 7 bases, there was a span of 12 bases. The CDR3 is CAWSRGGENEQFF. The CDR3, as DNA: TGTGCCTGGAGTCGAGGGGGGGAGAATGAGCAGTTCTTC. Full variable domain (missing parts from reference TRBV30 and TRBJ2-1): SQTIHQWPATLVQPVGSPLSLECTVEGTSNPNLYWYRQAAGRGLQLLFYSVGIGQISSEVPQNLSASRPQDRQFILSSKKLLLSDSGFYLCAWSRGGENEQFFGPGTRLTVL.

Concerning this clone: The sample has other DNA sequences that encode this CDR3 too. In DNA, the CDR3 is TGTGCCAGCAGCAGACAGGGCTACGAGCAGTACTTC. Translation: CASSRQGYEQYF. This rearrangement joins TRBV6-5 to TRBJ2-7; 7 nucleotides agree with TRBD1. Looked up from germline, CDR1 is MNHEY and CDR2 is SVGAGI. The V gene end was trimmed by 6 bases and the J gene end by 3 bases; junction bases not matched to a gene: 2. This CDR3 is 12 amino acids long.

This chain connects TRBV6-4 to TRBJ2-1; 7 bases agree with TRBD2. The V gene end was trimmed by 3 bases and the J gene end by 13 bases; junction bases not matched to a gene: 6. Germline V gene lookup returns CDR1 MRHNA and CDR2 SNTAGT. The CDR3 length is 12 residues. DNA for the CDR3: TGTGCCAGCAGTGAATTGGGAGGGCCCCAGTTCTTC. It translates to CASSELGGPQFF.

This clone was counted between two and nine times. V is TRBV2 and J is TRBJ2-7; no clear D gene. Germline CDR1 is SNHLY and CDR2 is FYNNEI. The germline V and J ends were trimmed by 5 bases and 5 bases, with 7 bases remaining between them. This CDR3 has 11 amino acids. The CDR3 nucleotides read TGTGCCAGCAGTTTCATCCACGAGCAGTACTTC. It is translated as CASSFIHEQYF.

This rearrangement joins TRBV4-3 to TRBJ1-2; 8 nucleotides match TRBD1. The CDR3 totals 15 residues. Germline loops: CDR1 LGHNA, CDR2 YSLEER. Unmatched junction bases numbered 7, after V lost 4 bases and J lost 3 bases. The CDR3 loop reads CASSLQTGAHYGYTF. The CDR3 bases are TGCGCCAGCAGCCTCCAGACAGGGGCCCACTATGGCTACACCTTC.